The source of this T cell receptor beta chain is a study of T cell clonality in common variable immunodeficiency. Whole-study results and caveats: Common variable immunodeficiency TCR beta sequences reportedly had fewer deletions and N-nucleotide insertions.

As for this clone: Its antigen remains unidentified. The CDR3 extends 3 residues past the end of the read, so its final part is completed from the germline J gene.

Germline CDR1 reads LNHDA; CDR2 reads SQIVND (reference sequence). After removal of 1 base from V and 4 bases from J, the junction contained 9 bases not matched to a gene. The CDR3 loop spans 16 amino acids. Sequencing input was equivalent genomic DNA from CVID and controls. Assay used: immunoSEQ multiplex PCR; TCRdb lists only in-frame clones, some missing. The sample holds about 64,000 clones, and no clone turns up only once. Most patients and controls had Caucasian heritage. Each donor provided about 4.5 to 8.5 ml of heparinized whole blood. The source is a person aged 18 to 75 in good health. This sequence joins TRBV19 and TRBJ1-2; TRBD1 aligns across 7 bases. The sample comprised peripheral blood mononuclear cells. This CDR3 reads CASSIAGAGGGYGYTF. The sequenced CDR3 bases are TGTGCCAGTAGTATAGCTGGGGCAGGGGGTGGCTATGGC.